These 18 T cell receptor beta chains were all obtained from the same sample, sequenced in a study of cytomegalovirus exposure and HLA in healthy donors. In the PCR, 60 Vbeta and 13 Jbeta primers were used. Repertoires were generated with immunoSEQ multiplex PCR, while TCRdb's copy carries only in-frame clones and drops some. The data hold around 150,000 clones, with more than 60% observed a single time. The sequenced material came from PBMCs. All receptors derive from a middle-aged woman in good health and CMV-seropositive.

This clone was recorded a few times. V is TRBV11-2 and J is TRBJ2-7; D might be TRBD1 (5 bases). The CDR3 extends over 13 amino acids. V lost 0 bases and J lost 5, with 8 bases in between. Germline values: CDR1 SGHAT, CDR2 FQNNGV. The CDR3: CASSLDRVHEQYF. DNA for the CDR3: TGTGCCAGCAGCTTAGACAGGGTTCACGAGCAGTACTTC.

The chain couples TRBV6-1 to TRBJ1-3; 7 bases agree with TRBD1. CDR1 is MNHNS and CDR2 is SASEGT in the germline V gene. The ends lost 5 bases at V and 3 bases at J; junction bases unmatched: 7. The CDR3 sequence is 15 residues long. CDR3 protein: CASSFPGGDGNTIYF. CDR3 bases: TGTGCCAGCAGTTTTCCAGGGGGTGATGGAAACACCATATATTTT.

The rearrangement joins TRBV5-1 to TRBJ1-3; D is unresolved. Deletions cut 0 bases from V and 0 bases from J, with 4 bases between. CDR3 length: 14 amino acids. The germline V gene has CDR1 SGHRS and CDR2 YFSETQ. The CDR3 is CASSLVSSGNTIYF. The CDR3 nucleotides are TGCGCCAGCAGCTTGGTCAGCTCTGGAAACACCATATATTTT.

The V gene is TRBV6-5, the J gene TRBJ1-5, with D possibly TRBD1 on 5 matching bases. Germline V CDR1 and CDR2: MNHEY, SVGAGI. Between the trimmed V and J ends, which lost 5 bases and 2 bases, there was a span of 10 bases. The CDR3 extends over 14 amino acids. The CDR3 region is CASSPWGGNQPQHF. CDR3 in DNA: TGTGCCAGCAGTCCCTGGGGGGGCAATCAGCCCCAGCATTTT.

The gene calls are TRBV7-2 and TRBJ1-4; TRBD1 matches 10 bases. The V gene's germline CDR1 is SGHTA and CDR2 FQGNSA. V trimming: 5 bases; J trimming: 13 bases; junction bases outside the gene matches: 10. The CDR3 is 14 amino acids. CDR3 region: CASSREGQGYGLFF. CDR3 nucleotide sequence: TGTGCCAGCAGCCGGGAGGGACAGGGGTACGGACTGTTTTTT.

This chain uses TRBV4-1 with TRBJ1-4; maybe TRBD1 (5 bases). The V gene lost 5 bases and the J gene lost 2 bases, with 9 bases spanning the gap. Germline V gene sequence: CDR1 MGHRA, CDR2 YSYEKL. This CDR3 has 14 residues. CDR3 nucleotide sequence: TGCGCCAGCAGCAAGGGGTGGACTAATGAAAAACTGTTTTTT. Its translation is CASSKGWTNEKLFF.

In DNA, the CDR3 is TGTGCCAGCAGTTACTCCGGAGGTTGGACTGAAGCTTTCTTT. It is translated as CASSYSGGWTEAFF. This chain uses TRBV6-5 with TRBJ1-1; unclear D gene. The germline V gene encodes CDR1 MNHEY and CDR2 SVGAGI. V was trimmed by 0 bases and J by 5 bases, leaving 10 bases between them. CDR3 length: 14 residues.

This rearrangement joins TRBV9 to TRBJ2-1, with 7 bases lining up with TRBD2. The germline gives CDR1 SGDLS, CDR2 YYNGEE. The CDR3 loop spans 18 amino acids. Germline trimming cut 0 bases from V and 6 bases from J; bases unmatched to any gene: 15. The CDR3 DNA is TGTGCCAGCAGCGTAGTTCCCTACGGGACTACCAACGGCAATGAGCAGTTCTTC. As protein: CASSVVPYGTTNGNEQFF.

The chain links TRBV30 to TRBJ1-3; TRBD1 agrees at 7 bases. CDR1 is GTSNPN, CDR2 SVGIG, per germline (reference sequence). The CDR3 is 13 residues long. CDR3 in DNA: TGTGGAAAGGGGGCGCCCGCTGGAAACACCATATATTTT. Protein sequence: CGKGAPAGNTIYF.

V usage is TRBV27 and J usage is TRBJ1-4; D is unresolved. The CDR3 contains 15 residues. Germline V CDR1 and CDR2: MNHEY, SMNVEV (reference sequence). Trimming cost V 6 bases and J 6 bases, with 17 bases left between them. The CDR3 DNA follows: TGTGCCAGCAGCTCGACTGGTGGGTGGGATGAAAAACTGTTTTTT. Residues: CASSSTGGWDEKLFF. Based on the CDR3 plus reference TRBV27 and TRBJ1-4, the full variable domain is EAQVTQNPRYLITVTGKKLTVTCSQNMNHEYMSWYRQDPGLGLRQIYYSMNVEVTDKGDVPEGYKVSRKEKRNFPLILESPSPNQTSLYFCASSSTGGWDEKLFFGSGTQLSVL.

This clone occurred a few times. The chain joins TRBV5-1 to TRBJ2-3; 7 bases fit TRBD1. V was clipped by 5 bases and J by 4 bases; unmatched bases: 4. Germline CDR1 is SGHRS and CDR2 is YFSETQ. CDR3 length equals 13 residues. The CDR3: CASRRQGADTQYF. For the CDR3, the DNA is TGCGCCAGCAGGCGGCAGGGGGCAGATACGCAGTATTTT.

The J gene is TRBJ1-5, the V gene TRBV2; a possible D gene is TRBD1 (5 bases). The V and J ends lost 6 bases and 9 bases respectively, with 21 bases between them. The CDR3 runs to 15 residues. CDR1 is SNHLY and CDR2 is FYNNEI in the germline V gene. The CDR3 protein is CASSRREGLGGPQHF. CDR3 nucleotides: TGTGCCAGCAGCAGGAGGGAGGGGCTTGGTGGGCCCCAGCATTTT.

V and J are TRBV5-5 and TRBJ2-7; 11 nucleotides agree with TRBD2. V was pared by 4 bases and J by 3 bases, with 9 bases of the junction left unmatched. The CDR3 runs 16 residues. Germline V gives CDR1 SGHKS, CDR2 YYEKEE (reference sequence). CDR3 coding DNA: TGTGCCAGCAGCATCCCGGGACTAGCGGCTAACTACGAGCAGTACTTC. It yields the protein CASSIPGLAANYEQYF.

This clone was detected a few times. The chain links TRBV6-5 to TRBJ1-6; D possibly corresponds to TRBD1 (6 bases). V dropped 6 bases and J dropped 6 bases, with 15 bases sitting between them. The CDR3 runs 15 residues. From germline, CDR1 is MNHEY and CDR2 SVGAGI. The CDR3 nucleotides are TGTGCCAGCAGCCACCGGACAGTTCGTAATTCACCCCTCCACTTT. Translating it yields CASSHRTVRNSPLHF.

V gene TRBV9 combines with J gene TRBJ2-7; D gene uncertain. V was trimmed by 0 bases and J by 0 bases, leaving 10 bases between them. Germline values: CDR1 SGDLS, CDR2 YYNGEE. The length of the CDR3 is 15 residues. The CDR3 protein is CASSVGPDLSYEQYF. The CDR3 DNA follows: TGTGCCAGCAGCGTAGGCCCAGATCTCTCCTACGAGCAGTACTTC.

V is TRBV19 and J is TRBJ1-5; TRBD1 matches at 8 bases. This CDR3 is built from 16 residues. V gave up 5 bases and J gave up 3 bases; unmatched junction bases: 9. The germline CDR1 and CDR2 sequences are LNHDA and SQIVND (reference sequence). This chain's CDR3 is CASSARDRSYNQPQHF. The CDR3, as DNA: TGTGCCAGTAGTGCCCGGGACAGGTCCTACAATCAGCCCCAGCATTTT. Supplemented by reference TRBV19 and TRBJ1-5, the full variable domain reads DGGITQSPKYLFRKEGQNVTLSCEQNLNHDAMYWYRQDPGQGLRLIYYSQIVNDFQKGDIAEGYSVSREKKESFPLTVTSAQKNPTAFYLCASSARDRSYNQPQHFGDGTRLSIL.

This chain uses TRBV7-3 with TRBJ1-2; possible D gene TRBD1, 6 bases. The CDR3 runs to 14 residues. Germline CDR1 is SGHTA and CDR2 is FQGTGA. Between the trimmed V and J ends, which lost 5 bases and 6 bases, there was a span of 16 bases. The CDR3 spells CASSLNRGGDGYTF. CDR3 bases: TGTGCCAGCAGCCTAAATCGGGGGGGCGATGGCTACACCTTC.

This chain joins TRBV5-6 and TRBJ2-3; 9 nucleotides agree with TRBD1. Germline V gene lookup returns CDR1 SGHDT and CDR2 YYEEEE. The CDR3 extends over 13 amino acids. With 3 bases clipped from V and 10 bases from J, the junction kept 6 bases outside the gene matches. The CDR3 protein is CASSSGQGRAQYF. In nucleotides, the CDR3 is TGTGCCAGCAGCTCCGGACAGGGGAGAGCGCAGTATTTT.